This T cell receptor (beta chain) was obtained from a study of blood T cells in healthy people across ages. Study-wide findings and caveats: Naive T cell percentage showed a strong correlation with the diversity of TCR beta.

The CDR3 is made up of 13 amino acids. V shed 2 bases and J 8 bases; nucleotides not matched to a gene: 1. Primers used in a second PCR of roughly 7 to 12 cycles were a sample-barcoded 5' primer and a J-beta primer mix. One entry per CDR3 protein, called by TCRdb with MiXCR from the 5' RACE reads. The sample lists more than 500,000 distinct CDR3 sequences; approximately 30% were seen once. This clonotype was seen a few times. Its antigen is undetermined. This sequence joins TRBV12-3 or TRBV12-4 and TRBJ1-4; 8 positions agree with TRBD1. This clonotype was sampled from a woman in her sixties or seventies in good health. The sample comprised blood. The CDR3 reads CASSLPGGEKLFF. The DNA of the CDR3 is TGTGCCAGCAGTTTACCAGGGGGCGAAAAACTGTTTTTT.